The count of the clone carrying this T cell receptor (beta chain) is one. The antigen remains undetermined. These data are taken from a study of OX40 agonist ivuxolimab in advanced cancers. CDR1 SGHRS and CDR2 YFSETQ come from the germline V gene. The CDR3 covers 14 residues. Trimming took 0 bases from V and 5 from J, leaving 10 bases between them. Study results and limitations: Clones of CD4+ and CD8+ blood T cells grew by week 6 at doses of 0.1 to 3.0 mg/kg.

The table came from immunoSEQ multiplex PCR; TCRdb's copy has only in-frame clones and leaves some out. Among around 65,000 clones listed, approximately 91% were seen once. The sequence derives from an adult with an advanced solid tumor such as melanoma, head and neck, liver or kidney cancer. The material was CD4+ or CD8+ T cells sorted from blood, obtained in a trial of the OX40 agonist ivuxolimab. This sequence joins TRBV5-1 and TRBJ2-3; D may be TRBD1 or TRBD2 (5 bases each). In nucleotides, the CDR3 is TGCGCCAGCAGCTTGGTTGGGGGAGTAGATACGCAGTATTTT. Residues: CASSLVGGVDTQYF.